Shown below are 2 T cell receptor beta chains from a single sample sequenced in a study of regulatory T cells in long-lasting Graves disease. The authors built TCR beta libraries using iRepertoire HTBI primers and Arm-PCR of CDR3 regions. Each CDR3 protein is one row after TCRdb ran MiXCR on the multiplex PCR reads. The profile shows fewer than 350,000 distinct CDR3 sequences, more than 15% of them singletons. Time point in this sample: newly diagnosed GD, antithyroid drugs for less than 3 months. The TCR library was prepared using RNA isolated from PBMCs. Material: peripheral blood mononuclear cells (PBMCs), obtained at new diagnosis, from a patient treated with antithyroid drugs. The receptors were gathered from a female donor with Graves disease.

There are many counts of this clonotype. The chain carries TRBV28 and TRBJ2-7; no definite D call. Trimming left V 3 bases short and J 8 bases short, with 11 bases between. This CDR3 is 12 amino acids long. Germline loops: CDR1 MDHEN, CDR2 SYDVKM. CDR3 loop: CASSFRVGQQYF. CDR3 coding DNA: TGTGCCAGCAGTTTTAGGGTGGGCCAGCAGTACTTC.

V usage is TRBV7-9 and J usage is TRBJ2-1; D is ambiguous. V dropped 1 base and J dropped 2 bases, with 6 bases sitting between them. Germline CDR1 and CDR2: SEHNR and FQNEAQ (reference sequence). The CDR3 is 14 residues long. This CDR3 is CASSLERAYNEQFF. As DNA, the CDR3 is TGTGCCAGCAGCTTAGAACGGGCCTACAATGAGCAGTTCTTC.